This note documents a single T cell receptor beta chain sequence. Its specificity is not known. Per germline, CDR1 SEHNR and CDR2 FQNEAQ (reference sequence). The junction had 15 bases not matched to a gene; V was cut back by 6 bases and J by 5 bases. The CDR3 contains 17 residues. MiXCR, applied by TCRdb to the 5' RACE reads, yields one record per CDR3 protein. The top ten clones hold 12% of a sample with about 160,000 distinct CDR3 sequences, 25% to 40% of them seen once. This entry comes from a study of T-cell memory formation after mild COVID-19. Study-level points and caveats: CD4+ contracting clones were mainly CM and EM; CD8+ ones, EMRA.

The sequence came from an adult woman who had mild COVID-19 (a few samples of this study predate the infection). Cell type and time point are not known. The sequencing input was PBMCs or a T cell subset sorted from them (not recorded which). The chain combines TRBV7-9 with TRBJ1-5; 8 nucleotides line up with TRBD1. The CDR3 DNA reads as TGTGCCAGCAGTCCAGGTATTGACAGGGGAGTTTATCAGCCCCAGCATTTT. This codes for CASSPGIDRGVYQPQHF. Full variable domain (rest looked up from reference TRBV7-9 and TRBJ1-5): DTGVSQNPRHKITKRGQNVTFRCDPISEHNRLYWYRQTLGQGPEFLTYFQNEAQLEKSRLLSDRFSAERPKGSFSTLEIQRTEQGDSAMYLCASSPGIDRGVYQPQHFGDGTRLSIL.